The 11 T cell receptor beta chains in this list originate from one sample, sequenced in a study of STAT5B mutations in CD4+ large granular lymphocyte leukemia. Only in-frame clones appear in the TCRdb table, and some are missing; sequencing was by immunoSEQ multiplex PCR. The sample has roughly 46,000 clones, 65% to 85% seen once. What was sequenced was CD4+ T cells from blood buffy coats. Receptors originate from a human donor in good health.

The CDR3 region has the DNA TGTGCCAGCTCACCACCGTTTGGAGGAGGGGGTGTTTATGGCTACACCTTC. It codes for CASSPPFGGGGVYGYTF. This chain connects TRBV18 to TRBJ1-2, with D maybe TRBD1 (6 bases). The CDR3 sequence is 17 residues long. V lost 0 bases and J 5 bases, leaving 19 bases between the germline ends. Germline V gene sequence: CDR1 KGHSH, CDR2 LQKENI.

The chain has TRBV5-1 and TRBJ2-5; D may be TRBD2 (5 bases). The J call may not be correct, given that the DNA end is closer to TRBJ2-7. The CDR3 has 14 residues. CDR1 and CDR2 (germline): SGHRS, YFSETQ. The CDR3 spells CASKPRGLSYEQYF. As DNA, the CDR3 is TGCGCCAGCAAACCGCGAGGACTCAGTTACGAGCAGTACTTC.

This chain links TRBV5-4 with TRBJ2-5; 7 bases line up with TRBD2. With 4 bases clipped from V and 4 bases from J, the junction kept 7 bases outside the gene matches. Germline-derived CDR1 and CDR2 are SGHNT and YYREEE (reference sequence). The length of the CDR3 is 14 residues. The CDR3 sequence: CASSRPPGGETQYF. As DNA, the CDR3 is TGTGCCAGCAGCCGACCACCGGGGGGAGAGACCCAGTACTTC.

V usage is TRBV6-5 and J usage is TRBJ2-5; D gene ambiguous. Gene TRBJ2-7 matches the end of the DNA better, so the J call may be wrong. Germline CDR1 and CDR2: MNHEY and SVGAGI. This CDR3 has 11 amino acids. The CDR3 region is CASRTTYEQYF. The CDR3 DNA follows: TGTGCCAGCAGGACCACCTACGAGCAGTACTTC.

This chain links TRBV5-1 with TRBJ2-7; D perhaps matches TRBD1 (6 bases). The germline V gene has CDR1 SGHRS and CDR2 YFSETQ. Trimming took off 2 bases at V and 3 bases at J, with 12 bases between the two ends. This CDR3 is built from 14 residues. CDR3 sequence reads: CASSLQQGGYEQYF. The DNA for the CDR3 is TGCGCCAGCAGCTTACAACAGGGTGGCTACGAGCAGTACTTC.

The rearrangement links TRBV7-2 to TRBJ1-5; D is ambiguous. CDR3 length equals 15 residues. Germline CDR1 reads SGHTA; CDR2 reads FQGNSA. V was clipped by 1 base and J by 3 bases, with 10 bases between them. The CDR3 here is CASSLVWQNNQPQHF. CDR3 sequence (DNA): TGTGCCAGCAGCTTAGTTTGGCAGAACAATCAGCCCCAGCATTTT.

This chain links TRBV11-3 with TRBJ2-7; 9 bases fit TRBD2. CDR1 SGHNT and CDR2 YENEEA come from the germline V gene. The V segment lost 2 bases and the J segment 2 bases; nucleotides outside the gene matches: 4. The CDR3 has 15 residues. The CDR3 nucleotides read TGTGCCAGCAGCTTAAGTCTAGCGGGACCCTACGAGCAGTACTTC. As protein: CASSLSLAGPYEQYF.

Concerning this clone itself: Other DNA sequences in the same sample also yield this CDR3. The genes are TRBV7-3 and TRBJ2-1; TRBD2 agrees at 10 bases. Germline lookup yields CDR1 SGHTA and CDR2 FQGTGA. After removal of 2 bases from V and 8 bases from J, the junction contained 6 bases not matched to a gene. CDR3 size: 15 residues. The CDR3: CASSLSAGGPHEQFF. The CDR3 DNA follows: TGTGCCAGCAGCTTATCAGCGGGAGGGCCACATGAGCAGTTCTTC.

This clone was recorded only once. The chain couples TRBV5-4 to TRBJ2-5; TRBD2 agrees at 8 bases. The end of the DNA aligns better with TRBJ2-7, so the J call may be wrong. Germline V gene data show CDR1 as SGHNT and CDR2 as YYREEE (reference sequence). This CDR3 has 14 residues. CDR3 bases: TGTGCCAGCAGCTTTTCGGCGGGGGGCTACGAGCAGTACTTC. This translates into CASSFSAGGYEQYF.

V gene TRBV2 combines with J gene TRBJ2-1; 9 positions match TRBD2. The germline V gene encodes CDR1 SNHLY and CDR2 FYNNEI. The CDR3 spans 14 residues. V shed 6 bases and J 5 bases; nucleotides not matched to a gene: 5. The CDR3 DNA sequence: TGTGCCAGCAGGCCGGGACTAGCTCACAATGAGCAGTTCTTC. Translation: CASRPGLAHNEQFF.

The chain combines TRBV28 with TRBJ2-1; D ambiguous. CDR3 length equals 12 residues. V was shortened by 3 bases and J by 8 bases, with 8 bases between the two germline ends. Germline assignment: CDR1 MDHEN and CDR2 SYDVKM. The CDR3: CASSLPWDEQFF. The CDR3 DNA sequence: TGTGCCAGCAGTTTGCCGTGGGATGAGCAGTTCTTC.